Each of the 3 T cell receptor beta chains below was sequenced from the same sample in a study of T cells in Graves' hyperthyroidism and ophthalmopathy. From RNA transcripts, TCR beta CDR3 regions were amplified. Carried out on the TCR CDR3, a first-round RT-PCR used the HTBI primer set. TCRdb re-derived calls from the multiplex PCR reads in MiXCR, one entry per CDR3 protein. The data show around 300,000 distinct CDR3 sequences, approximately 19% seen once. Material: blood. The receptors derive from a middle-aged man with Graves' ophthalmopathy.

This clonotype was observed a few times. The chain uses TRBV10-3 and TRBJ2-1; D is perhaps TRBD2 (5 bases). The V gene's germline CDR1 is ENHRY and CDR2 SYGVKD. This CDR3 spans 17 amino acids. V lost 6 bases, J lost 2 bases, and 20 bases lay in between. CDR3 nucleotide sequence: TGTGCCATCAGAGTTAATGCCCACGAAGCGGCCTACAATGAGCAGTTCTTC. Encoded protein: CAIRVNAHEAAYNEQFF.

This clonotype has at least ten counts. The rearrangement links TRBV28 to TRBJ2-7; D remains ambiguous. Germline-derived CDR1 and CDR2 are MDHEN and SYDVKM. CDR3 length equals 12 residues. V gave up 11 bases and J gave up 2 bases, with 13 bases separating them. The CDR3 DNA sequence: TGTGCCTCCCAAGACCCGGCCTACGAGCAGTACTTC. This sequence encodes CASQDPAYEQYF.

There are many counts of this clonotype. The chain links TRBV28 to TRBJ2-7; possible D gene TRBD2, 6 bases. CDR1 is MDHEN and CDR2 is SYDVKM in the germline V gene. V was shortened by 1 base and J by 5 bases, with 12 bases between the two germline ends. The CDR3 length is 14 residues. The CDR3 sequence: CASSLLAREHEQYF. In DNA, the CDR3 is TGTGCCAGCAGTTTATTGGCCCGGGAGCACGAGCAGTACTTC.